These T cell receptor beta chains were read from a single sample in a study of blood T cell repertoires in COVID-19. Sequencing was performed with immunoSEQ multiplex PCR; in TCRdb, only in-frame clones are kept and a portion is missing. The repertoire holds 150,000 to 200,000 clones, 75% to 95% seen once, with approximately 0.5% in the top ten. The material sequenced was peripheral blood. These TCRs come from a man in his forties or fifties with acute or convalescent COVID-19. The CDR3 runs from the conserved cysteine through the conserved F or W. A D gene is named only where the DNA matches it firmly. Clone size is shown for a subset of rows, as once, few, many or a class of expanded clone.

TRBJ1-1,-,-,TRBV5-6,CASSFGLNTEAFF,TGTGCCAGCAGCTTCGGGTTAAACACTGAAGCTTTCTTT
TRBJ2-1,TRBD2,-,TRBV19,CASRRAGLSSYNEQFF,TGTGCCAGTCGACGAGCGGGGCTTAGCTCCTACAATGAGCAGTTCTTC
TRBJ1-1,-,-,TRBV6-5,CASSPPGKTNTEAFF,TGTGCCAGCAGTCCCCCAGGGAAGACGAACACTGAAGCTTTCTTT
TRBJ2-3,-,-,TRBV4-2,CASSPPLSSGDTQYF,TGTGCCAGCAGCCCACCCCTTTCGTCAGGTGATACGCAGTATTTT
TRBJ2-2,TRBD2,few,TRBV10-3,CAIKRSSGGTNTGELFF,TGTGCCATCAAAAGGTCTAGCGGGGGGACGAACACCGGGGAGCTGTTTTTT
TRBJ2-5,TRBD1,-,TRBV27,CASGTQTGGIETQYF,TGTGCCAGCGGGACTCAGACAGGGGGTATAGAGACCCAGTACTTC
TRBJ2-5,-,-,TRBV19,CASSLPDSSETQYF,TGTGCCAGTAGTCTTCCTGACAGCTCTGAGACCCAGTACTTC
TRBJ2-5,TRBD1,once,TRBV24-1,CATSPRGSGVETQYF,TGTGCCACCAGTCCCAGGGGGTCTGGAGTAGAGACCCAGTACTTC
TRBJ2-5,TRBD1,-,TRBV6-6,CASSLTGGETQYF,TGTGCCAGCAGCTTGACAGGGGGTGAGACCCAGTACTTC
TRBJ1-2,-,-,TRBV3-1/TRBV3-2,CASSQAGLGYGYTF,TGTGCCAGCAGCCAAGCAGGGCTCGGCTATGGCTACACCTTC
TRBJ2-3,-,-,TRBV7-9,CASSPTTDTQYF,TGTGCCAGCAGTCCTACGACAGATACGCAGTATTTT